This T cell receptor (beta chain) was recovered during a study of T cell responses to AZD1222 COVID-19 vaccine. Only in-frame clones appear in the TCRdb table, and some are missing; sequencing was by immunoSEQ multiplex PCR. The sample carries fewer than 120,000 clones, approximately 90% recorded once. Germline-derived CDR1 and CDR2 are MNHEY and SMNVEV (reference sequence). The CDR3 loop spans 12 amino acids. Trimming shortened V by 5 bases and J by 5 bases, and 9 bases separated the two germline ends. This specimen consisted of peripheral blood, obtained on day 0 of AZD1222 vaccination. The V and J genes are TRBV27 and TRBJ1-2; possible D gene TRBD1, 6 bases. This sequence was found in an adult in good health. The CDR3 here is CASSQRGYGYTF. CDR3 DNA sequence: TGTGCCAGCAGTCAAAGGGGGTATGGCTACACCTTC.